The rows below give T cell receptor beta chains drawn from one sample of a study of T-cell reconstitution after alpha-beta-depleted transplantation in children. Each CDR3 protein gets one entry after TCRdb re-called the PCR reads with MiXCR. The table has 200,000 to 250,000 distinct CDR3 sequences, under 30% seen once. The source was PBMCs, mostly from graft donor cells, collected 360 days after TCRalphabeta/CD19-depleted stem cell transplant. All receptors come from a female patient younger than 10 who had a stem cell transplant for congenital amegakaryocytic thrombocytopenia, so the T cells may come from the graft donor. Each CDR3 is given with its conserved first and last residue. The order of the fields is D gene, V gene, J gene, clone size, CDR3 protein, CDR3 DNA. A D gene is named only where the DNA matches it firmly. A row's size may be missing; if present it is once, few, many or a size class.

D gene: TRBD2; V gene: TRBV9; J gene: TRBJ2-1; clone size: few; CDR3 protein: CASSGTSSYNEQFF; CDR3 DNA: TGTGCCAGCAGCGGGACTAGCTCCTACAATGAGCAGTTCTTC
D gene: NA; V gene: TRBV2; J gene: TRBJ2-1; clone size: NA; CDR3 protein: CASKQGLSNEQFF; CDR3 DNA: TGTGCCAGCAAACAGGGACTCTCCAATGAGCAGTTCTTC
D gene: NA; V gene: TRBV7-9; J gene: TRBJ2-5; clone size: NA; CDR3 protein: CASSFSPAREEETQYF; CDR3 DNA: TGTGCCAGCAGCTTTTCACCTGCGAGGGAGGAGGAGACCCAGTACTTC
D gene: NA; V gene: TRBV6-2/TRBV6-3; J gene: TRBJ1-1; clone size: few; CDR3 protein: CASSYLSENTEAFF; CDR3 DNA: TGTGCCAGCAGTTACTTGTCAGAGAACACTGAAGCTTTCTTT
D gene: NA; V gene: TRBV15; J gene: TRBJ2-7; clone size: few; CDR3 protein: CATSRDPRADLYF; CDR3 DNA: TGTGCCACCAGCAGAGATCCCCGGGCAGATCTGTACTTC
D gene: NA; V gene: TRBV5-1; J gene: TRBJ2-2; clone size: many; CDR3 protein: CASSPPGSNTGELFF; CDR3 DNA: TGCGCCAGCAGCCCACCGGGGTCCAACACCGGGGAGCTGTTTTTT
D gene: NA; V gene: TRBV12-3/TRBV12-4; J gene: TRBJ2-5; clone size: NA; CDR3 protein: CASSRNLGGPEKETQYF; CDR3 DNA: TGTGCCAGCAGTAGGAATCTGGGGGGGCCAGAGAAAGAGACCCAGTACTTC
D gene: NA; V gene: TRBV12-3/TRBV12-4; J gene: TRBJ2-7; clone size: few; CDR3 protein: CASREGGERYEQYF; CDR3 DNA: TGTGCCAGCAGGGAAGGGGGGGAGCGGTACGAGCAGTACTTC
D gene: NA; V gene: TRBV2; J gene: TRBJ2-5; clone size: many; CDR3 protein: CASSTPRGRETQYF; CDR3 DNA: TGTGCCAGCTCAACCCCTCGCGGCAGAGAGACCCAGTACTTC
D gene: NA; V gene: TRBV2; J gene: TRBJ2-2; clone size: NA; CDR3 protein: CASRAREKGGNGELFF; CDR3 DNA: TGTGCCAGCAGAGCGAGGGAAAAGGGCGGGAACGGGGAGCTGTTTTTT
D gene: NA; V gene: TRBV5-1; J gene: TRBJ2-5; clone size: few; CDR3 protein: CASSLEKTQYF; CDR3 DNA: TGCGCCAGCAGCTTGGAAAAGACCCAGTACTTC
D gene: NA; V gene: TRBV12-3/TRBV12-4; J gene: TRBJ1-5; clone size: once; CDR3 protein: CASSLAFPPDTSNQPQHF; CDR3 DNA: TGTGCCAGCAGTTTAGCGTTCCCCCCGGACACCTCAAATCAGCCCCAGCATTTT
D gene: TRBD1; V gene: TRBV4-1; J gene: TRBJ2-7; clone size: NA; CDR3 protein: CASSQEAGGLSYEQYF; CDR3 DNA: TGCGCCAGCAGCCAAGAGGCAGGGGGCCTCTCCTACGAGCAGTACTTC
D gene: TRBD1; V gene: TRBV6-2/TRBV6-3; J gene: TRBJ2-2; clone size: few; CDR3 protein: CASGPGQGFPINTGELFF; CDR3 DNA: TGTGCCAGCGGCCCAGGACAGGGATTTCCTATTAACACCGGGGAGCTGTTTTTT
D gene: TRBD2; V gene: TRBV2; J gene: TRBJ2-5; clone size: few; CDR3 protein: CASSDIGVAGGKTQYF; CDR3 DNA: TGTGCCAGCAGTGACATTGGGGTAGCGGGAGGGAAGACCCAGTACTTC
D gene: NA; V gene: TRBV30; J gene: TRBJ2-5; clone size: many; CDR3 protein: CACSDSLQETQYF; CDR3 DNA: TGTGCCTGTTCGGACAGTCTACAAGAGACCCAGTACTTC
D gene: TRBD2; V gene: TRBV5-1; J gene: TRBJ2-1; clone size: NA; CDR3 protein: CASSLALAGKDNEQFF; CDR3 DNA: TGCGCCAGCAGCTTGGCCTTAGCGGGGAAAGACAATGAGCAGTTCTTC
D gene: NA; V gene: TRBV20-1; J gene: TRBJ2-7; clone size: many; CDR3 protein: CSASGGNSYEQYF; CDR3 DNA: TGCAGTGCTAGTGGCGGGAACTCCTACGAGCAGTACTTC
D gene: NA; V gene: TRBV3-1; J gene: TRBJ2-2; clone size: few; CDR3 protein: CASSRLDTGELFF; CDR3 DNA: TGTGCCAGCAGCCGCCTAGACACCGGGGAGCTGTTTTTT
D gene: TRBD1; V gene: TRBV12-3/TRBV12-4; J gene: TRBJ2-5; clone size: NA; CDR3 protein: CASSTRQGQETQYF; CDR3 DNA: TGTGCCAGCAGTACCCGACAGGGCCAAGAGACCCAGTACTTC
D gene: NA; V gene: TRBV10-2; J gene: TRBJ2-7; clone size: few; CDR3 protein: CASSRLSYEQYF; CDR3 DNA: TGCGCCAGCAGTAGGCTGTCCTACGAGCAGTACTTC
D gene: NA; V gene: TRBV2; J gene: TRBJ1-5; clone size: few; CDR3 protein: CASSDWVNSNQPQHF; CDR3 DNA: TGTGCCAGCAGTGATTGGGTGAATAGCAATCAGCCCCAGCATTTT
D gene: TRBD1; V gene: TRBV4-1; J gene: TRBJ1-5; clone size: NA; CDR3 protein: CASSQGRQGVRNQPQHF; CDR3 DNA: TGCGCCAGCAGCCAAGGCCGACAGGGGGTGAGGAATCAGCCCCAGCATTTT
D gene: NA; V gene: TRBV11-2; J gene: TRBJ2-7; clone size: NA; CDR3 protein: CASSLSPSVPYEQYF; CDR3 DNA: TGTGCCAGCAGCCTATCCCCCAGCGTGCCTTACGAGCAGTACTTC
D gene: NA; V gene: TRBV4-2; J gene: TRBJ2-5; clone size: NA; CDR3 protein: CASSQDWSGHQETQYF; CDR3 DNA: TGTGCCAGCAGCCAAGACTGGAGCGGTCACCAAGAGACCCAGTACTTC
D gene: NA; V gene: TRBV4-1; J gene: TRBJ2-1; clone size: NA; CDR3 protein: CASSQDLGERLLPSSYNEQFF; CDR3 DNA: TGCGCCAGCAGCCAAGATCTAGGGGAGCGTCTACTTCCTAGCTCCTACAATGAGCAGTTCTTC
D gene: TRBD1; V gene: TRBV29-1; J gene: TRBJ2-4; clone size: NA; CDR3 protein: CSVERQGNAIQYF; CDR3 DNA: TGCAGCGTTGAACGACAGGGGAATGCCATTCAGTACTTC
D gene: NA; V gene: TRBV12-3/TRBV12-4; J gene: TRBJ1-5; clone size: NA; CDR3 protein: CASSFGGGSGQPQHF; CDR3 DNA: TGTGCCAGCAGTTTCGGTGGGGGGTCGGGTCAGCCCCAGCATTTT
D gene: NA; V gene: TRBV15; J gene: TRBJ2-3; clone size: NA; CDR3 protein: CATGQWVFTDTQYF; CDR3 DNA: TGTGCCACCGGTCAATGGGTATTCACAGATACGCAGTATTTT
D gene: NA; V gene: TRBV12-3/TRBV12-4; J gene: TRBJ1-4; clone size: many; CDR3 protein: CASSLQARVNEKLFF; CDR3 DNA: TGTGCCAGCAGTCTACAAGCCCGTGTTAATGAAAAACTGTTTTTT
D gene: NA; V gene: TRBV4-3; J gene: TRBJ1-6; clone size: NA; CDR3 protein: CASSQVVAVFSYNSPLHF; CDR3 DNA: TGCGCCAGCAGCCAAGTGGTCGCAGTTTTCTCCTATAATTCACCCCTCCACTTT
D gene: NA; V gene: TRBV11-3; J gene: TRBJ2-3; clone size: NA; CDR3 protein: CASSLGMAGTDTQYF; CDR3 DNA: TGTGCCAGCAGCCTAGGGATGGCGGGCACAGATACGCAGTATTTT
D gene: TRBD2; V gene: TRBV10-3; J gene: TRBJ2-1; clone size: NA; CDR3 protein: CAISDPGLAGGIEQFF; CDR3 DNA: TGTGCCATCAGTGATCCGGGACTAGCGGGAGGTATTGAGCAGTTCTTC
D gene: TRBD1; V gene: TRBV12-3/TRBV12-4; J gene: TRBJ2-1; clone size: few; CDR3 protein: CASRTGASSYNEQFF; CDR3 DNA: TGTGCCAGCAGGACAGGGGCAAGCTCCTACAATGAGCAGTTCTTC
D gene: TRBD2; V gene: TRBV20-1; J gene: TRBJ2-3; clone size: few; CDR3 protein: CSASSGFLSSTDTQYF; CDR3 DNA: TGCAGTGCTAGTAGCGGGTTTTTATCTAGCACAGATACGCAGTATTTT
D gene: TRBD1; V gene: TRBV10-3; J gene: TRBJ2-3; clone size: few; CDR3 protein: CAISERGTGGTDTQYF; CDR3 DNA: TGTGCCATCAGTGAGAGGGGGACAGGGGGCACAGATACGCAGTATTTT
D gene: NA; V gene: TRBV5-1; J gene: TRBJ2-7; clone size: NA; CDR3 protein: CASRAGNSYEQYF; CDR3 DNA: TGCGCCAGCAGGGCGGGGAACTCCTACGAGCAGTACTTC
D gene: NA; V gene: TRBV5-1; J gene: TRBJ1-6; clone size: NA; CDR3 protein: CASSSMPAGLVDSPLHF; CDR3 DNA: TGCGCCAGCAGCTCAATGCCGGCGGGGTTGGTGGATTCACCCCTCCACTTT
D gene: NA; V gene: TRBV19; J gene: TRBJ1-4; clone size: NA; CDR3 protein: CASSMRDEKLFF; CDR3 DNA: TGTGCCAGTAGTATGAGGGACGAAAAACTGTTTTTT
D gene: NA; V gene: TRBV7-8; J gene: TRBJ1-6; clone size: many; CDR3 protein: CASSLAGRNNSPLHF; CDR3 DNA: TGTGCCAGCAGCTTAGCGGGCAGGAATAATTCACCCCTCCACTTT
D gene: NA; V gene: TRBV7-2; J gene: TRBJ2-5; clone size: NA; CDR3 protein: CASSLDRESAETQYF; CDR3 DNA: TGTGCCAGCAGCTTAGATCGAGAAAGTGCAGAGACCCAGTACTTC
D gene: TRBD2; V gene: TRBV20-1; J gene: TRBJ2-1; clone size: NA; CDR3 protein: CSASLAGWYNEQFF; CDR3 DNA: TGCAGTGCTTCCCTAGCGGGTTGGTACAATGAGCAGTTCTTC
D gene: NA; V gene: TRBV15; J gene: TRBJ2-5; clone size: few; CDR3 protein: CATSSLARRGTQYF; CDR3 DNA: TGTGCCACCAGCAGCCTAGCAAGGAGGGGGACCCAGTACTTC
D gene: NA; V gene: TRBV18; J gene: TRBJ1-1; clone size: few; CDR3 protein: CASSPHRHLKEAFF; CDR3 DNA: TGTGCCAGCTCACCACATCGACACTTAAAGGAGGCTTTCTTT
D gene: TRBD2; V gene: TRBV4-3; J gene: TRBJ2-1; clone size: NA; CDR3 protein: CASSQDISGLAGGAYNEQFF; CDR3 DNA: TGCGCCAGCAGCCAAGATATTAGCGGACTAGCGGGAGGAGCATACAATGAGCAGTTCTTC
D gene: NA; V gene: TRBV29-1; J gene: TRBJ2-5; clone size: few; CDR3 protein: CSVEPLGYQETQYF; CDR3 DNA: TGCAGCGTTGAGCCTCTGGGGTACCAAGAGACCCAGTACTTC
D gene: NA; V gene: TRBV21-1; J gene: TRBJ2-3; clone size: many; CDR3 protein: CASSKGHKGGDTQYF; CDR3 DNA: TGTGCCAGCAGCAAAGGGCATAAAGGAGGGGATACGCAGTATTTT